This TCR beta chain was profiled in a study of OX40 agonist ivuxolimab in advanced cancers. V was shortened by 6 bases and J by 6 bases, with 15 bases between the two germline ends. The CDR3 consists of 14 residues. Per the germline V gene, CDR1 is SGHDT and CDR2 is YYEEEE. Note on this clone: Its antigen remains unknown.

Regarding the study as a whole: Partly responding patients at 0.1-3.0 mg/kg showed some of the smallest clonal expansion. The investigators did not determine what antigen specificity the expanded peripheral T cells had. Some patients without response likewise showed low normalized clonal expansion.

Assay: immunoSEQ multiplex PCR; the TCRdb copy retains only in-frame clones and omits some. The data show tens of thousands of clones, with about 85% seen just once and roughly 4.8% held by the top ten. This receptor was identified in an adult with an advanced solid tumor such as melanoma, head and neck, liver or kidney cancer. The sequences come from CD4+ or CD8+ T cells sorted from blood, collected in a trial of the OX40 agonist ivuxolimab. The chain couples TRBV5-6 to TRBJ2-2; D gene unclear. The CDR3 bases are TGTGCCAGCACCACCCCGCGTTTAGCCGGGGAGCTGTTTTTT. Residues: CASTTPRLAGELFF.